The clone carrying this TCR beta chain came up a few times. Its cognate antigen is unknown. Orbital computed tomography, thyroid ultrasound, serum thyroxine and TRAb, and clinical symptoms together informed the diagnoses. Amplification of TCR beta CDR3 regions used RNA as the template. TCR CDR3 regions were first amplified by RT-PCR with HTBI primers. TCRdb processed the multiplex PCR reads anew with MiXCR; each CDR3 protein has one entry. The table records roughly 350,000 distinct CDR3 sequences, around 15% of them present only once. The V end was cut by 3 bases, the J end by 3 bases, with 15 bases between. CDR3 length equals 14 residues. Germline V gives CDR1 DFQATT, CDR2 SNEGSKA (reference sequence). These data come from a study of T cells in Graves' hyperthyroidism and ophthalmopathy. The study, taken as a whole, reports: The model's output predicted ophthalmopathy at a median of roughly seven months prior to onset.

This chain uses TRBV20-1 with TRBJ2-7, with D tentatively TRBD1 or TRBD2 (5 bases each). This TCR was sampled from a woman aged 35 to 49 with Graves' ophthalmopathy. Material for sequencing was blood. This chain's CDR3 is CSARGDAPYYEQYF. In DNA form, the CDR3 reads TGCAGTGCTAGGGGGGACGCTCCGTACTACGAGCAGTACTTC.